The 27 T cell receptor beta chains below come from one sample, sequenced in a study of OX40 agonist ivuxolimab in advanced cancers. The table came from immunoSEQ multiplex PCR; TCRdb's copy has only in-frame clones and leaves some out. Of tens of thousands of clones in the sample, about 90% were seen once. The sample here was CD4+ or CD8+ T cells sorted from blood, taken in a trial of the OX40 agonist ivuxolimab. These TCRs come from an adult with an advanced solid tumor such as melanoma, head and neck, liver or kidney cancer.

The V call is TRBV19, the J call TRBJ1-1; TRBD1 is a possible D gene (5 bases). This CDR3 is 14 amino acids long. The ends were cut back, 6 bases at V and 0 bases at J, with 11 bases in the middle. CDR1 LNHDA and CDR2 SQIVND come from the germline V gene (reference sequence). The CDR3 sequence is CASSIREVNTEAFF. As DNA, the CDR3 is TGTGCCAGTAGCATCAGGGAGGTGAACACTGAAGCTTTCTTT.

The J gene is TRBJ2-7, the V gene TRBV10-1; D may be TRBD1 or TRBD2 (6 bases each). This CDR3 is built from 13 residues. CDR1 is WNHNN, CDR2 SYGVQD, per germline (reference sequence). V was pared by 4 bases and J by 7 bases, with 14 bases between. CDR3 DNA: TGCGCCAGCAGTGTTCGGGGGCTCGGGGAGCAGTACTTC. Translating gives CASSVRGLGEQYF.

The V gene is TRBV9, the J gene TRBJ2-7; no clear D. Germline V CDR1 and CDR2: SGDLS, YYNGEE. The CDR3 sequence is 14 residues long. Trimming left V 0 bases short and J 0 bases short, with 7 bases between. CDR3 region: CASSVGQASYEQYF. In nucleotides, the CDR3 is TGTGCCAGCAGCGTAGGCCAGGCCTCCTACGAGCAGTACTTC.

The rearrangement uses TRBV11-3 and TRBJ1-2; 12 bases are shared with TRBD1. V was pared by 5 bases and J by 3 bases, with 7 bases of the junction left unmatched. Germline V gives CDR1 SGHNT, CDR2 YENEEA. The CDR3 contains 16 residues. This chain's CDR3 is CASSGGGTGGHYGYTF. The CDR3 bases are TGTGCCAGCAGCGGCGGAGGGACAGGGGGCCACTATGGCTACACCTTC.

The chain carries TRBV29-1 and TRBJ2-7; D may be TRBD1 (6 bases). Trimming cost V 6 bases and J 4 bases, with 10 bases left between them. The germline gives CDR1 SQVTM, CDR2 ANQGSEA. The CDR3 runs 11 residues. DNA for the CDR3: TGCAGCGTATCGGACAGTTACGAGCAGTACTTC. Protein product: CSVSDSYEQYF.

This rearrangement joins TRBV7-3 to TRBJ2-1, with 10 bases that match TRBD2. Germline V gene sequence: CDR1 SGHTA, CDR2 FQGTGA. Trimming removed 5 bases from V and 3 bases from J; junction bases left unmatched: 4. The CDR3 runs to 15 residues. CDR3 amino acids: CASSEGTSDYNEQFF. The DNA for the CDR3 is TGTGCCAGCAGCGAGGGGACTAGCGACTACAATGAGCAGTTCTTC.

The genes are TRBV9 and TRBJ2-5, with 7 nucleotides matching TRBD2. The CDR3 has 15 residues. The V gene's germline CDR1 is SGDLS and CDR2 YYNGEE. The V segment lost 2 bases and the J segment 4 bases; nucleotides outside the gene matches: 8. This chain's CDR3 is CASSVLAGDGETQYF. In DNA, the CDR3 is TGTGCCAGCAGCGTTCTCGCGGGAGATGGAGAGACCCAGTACTTC.

This rearrangement joins TRBV7-9 to TRBJ2-3; D remains unclear. CDR3 length: 13 residues. Germline assignment: CDR1 SEHNR and CDR2 FQNEAQ (reference sequence). The V end lost 4 bases, the J end lost 0 bases, and 5 bases lay between the germline ends. CDR3 in amino acids: CASSSVSTDTQYF. The CDR3, as DNA: TGTGCCAGCAGCTCAGTTAGCACAGATACGCAGTATTTT.

V is TRBV7-3 and J is TRBJ2-5; tentatively, D is TRBD2 (6 bases). Trimming removed 4 bases from V and 5 bases from J, with 20 bases in between. The CDR3 loop spans 16 amino acids. CDR1 SGHTA and CDR2 FQGTGA come from the germline V gene. The CDR3 is CASSSFGLAEGETQYF. DNA of the CDR3: TGTGCCAGCAGCTCATTTGGATTAGCGGAAGGGGAGACCCAGTACTTC.

The chain employs TRBV29-1 and TRBJ1-2, with D perhaps matching TRBD1 (6 bases). V was cut by 3 bases and J by 9 bases, with 8 bases left in between. Looked up from germline, CDR1 is SQVTM and CDR2 is ANQGSEA. The CDR3 consists of 10 residues. The CDR3 protein is CSVDDRSYTF. CDR3 in DNA: TGCAGCGTTGACGACAGGAGCTACACCTTC.

V gene TRBV5-4 combines with J gene TRBJ2-2; 9 bases are shared with TRBD1. This CDR3 region has 14 residues. Trimming at V came to 2 bases and at J to 6 bases, leaving 2 bases not matched to a gene. Germline V gene sequence: CDR1 SGHNT, CDR2 YYREEE (reference sequence). CDR3 sequence: CASSLTGGPGELFF. The CDR3 region has the DNA TGTGCCAGCAGCTTAACAGGGGGCCCCGGGGAGCTGTTTTTT.

The chain carries TRBV27 and TRBJ2-7, with 7 bases fitting TRBD1. Losses at the gene ends were 9 bases for V and 6 bases for J; bases not matched to a gene: 11. The CDR3 has 13 amino acids. Germline V gene sequence: CDR1 MNHEY, CDR2 SMNVEV (reference sequence). CDR3 in DNA: TGTGCCAGTTCGACAGGGCCAACTGGCGAGCAGTACTTC. This sequence encodes CASSTGPTGEQYF.

The chain has TRBV28 and TRBJ2-1; 9 bases line up with TRBD2. CDR1 is MDHEN, CDR2 SYDVKM, per germline. This CDR3 is built from 19 residues. The V segment lost 5 bases and the J segment 0 bases; nucleotides outside the gene matches: 14. CDR3 DNA sequence: TGTGCCAGCAGTCTACTGCGGACTAGCGACCCAAGCTCCTACAATGAGCAGTTCTTC. Translating gives CASSLLRTSDPSSYNEQFF.

The DNA for the CDR3 is TGTGCCAGCAGACAGGGGGCCTATAGCAATCAGCCCCAGCATTTT. Its translation is CASRQGAYSNQPQHF. This rearrangement joins TRBV6-5 to TRBJ1-5, with 9 bases identical to TRBD1. The CDR3 has 15 residues. Germline lookup yields CDR1 MNHEY and CDR2 SVGAGI. The V gene end was trimmed by 6 bases and the J gene end by 0 bases; junction bases not matched to a gene: 3.

This chain links TRBV13 with TRBJ2-7, with 10 bases aligning to TRBD2. Germline V lookup: CDR1 PRHDT, CDR2 FYEKMQ (reference sequence). This CDR3 has 16 residues. V was pared by 4 bases and J by 2 bases, with 8 bases of the junction left unmatched. CDR3: CASSSLLAGLPYEQYF. DNA for the CDR3: TGTGCCAGCAGCTCCTTACTAGCGGGACTACCCTACGAGCAGTACTTC.

The CDR3 DNA reads as TGTGCCAGCAGCCCGTGGCCAACTAATGAAAAACTGTTTTTT. The encoded protein is CASSPWPTNEKLFF. The chain uses TRBV7-2 and TRBJ1-4; D is uncertain. Germline lookup yields CDR1 SGHTA and CDR2 FQGNSA. This CDR3 is 14 amino acids long. V was clipped by 5 bases and J by 0 bases, with 7 bases between them.

The chain employs TRBV19 and TRBJ1-1; D is unresolved. Deletions cut 6 bases from V and 0 bases from J, with 8 bases between. CDR1 is LNHDA and CDR2 is SQIVND in the germline V gene (reference sequence). This CDR3 comprises 13 residues. The CDR3 DNA sequence: TGTGCCAGTAGCGGCAGAATGAACACTGAAGCTTTCTTT. Its protein product is CASSGRMNTEAFF.

The V and J genes are TRBV18 and TRBJ2-5; the D call may be TRBD1 or TRBD2 (5 bases each). Germline V gene lookup returns CDR1 KGHSH and CDR2 LQKENI. This CDR3 spans 19 amino acids. V lost 4 bases, J lost 3 bases, and 27 bases lay in between. CDR3 sequence: CASSLSVGPLRGSKETQYF. In DNA, the CDR3 is TGTGCCAGCTCACTATCAGTGGGACCCCTGAGGGGATCTAAAGAGACCCAGTACTTC.

The gene calls are TRBV10-1 and TRBJ2-1; no definite D call. Per germline, CDR1 WNHNN and CDR2 SYGVQD (reference sequence). Trimming took off 4 bases at V and 7 bases at J, with 11 bases between the two ends. The CDR3 sequence is 13 residues long. This CDR3 reads CASSVDGGNEQFF. The CDR3 DNA sequence: TGCGCCAGCAGTGTGGATGGTGGAAATGAGCAGTTCTTC.

For the CDR3, the DNA is TGTGCCAGCAGCCAGGGAGGGACAGGTCCTGGATACACCTTC. This codes for CASSQGGTGPGYTF. This rearrangement joins TRBV7-9 to TRBJ1-2; 8 bases are shared with TRBD1. This CDR3 has 14 amino acids. V shed 5 bases, J shed 11 bases, and the junction held 13 bases outside the gene matches. Germline values: CDR1 SEHNR, CDR2 FQNEAQ (reference sequence).

This clone is a singleton in its sample. This chain joins TRBV5-4 and TRBJ2-1; a weak D match, TRBD2 (5 bases). Germline values: CDR1 SGHNT, CDR2 YYREEE (reference sequence). V was clipped by 5 bases and J by 9 bases, with 21 bases between them. The CDR3 covers 15 residues. CDR3 protein: CASRPEEDQRAEQFF. The CDR3 DNA reads as TGTGCCAGCAGACCTGAGGAGGATCAAAGAGCTGAGCAGTTCTTC.

The CDR3 DNA reads as TGTGCCAGCAGCGTAGCCGGGACTAGCGGAGGTAACAATGAGCAGTTCTTC. Protein sequence: CASSVAGTSGGNNEQFF. This chain links TRBV9 with TRBJ2-1, with 11 nucleotides matching TRBD2. V was clipped by 0 bases and J by 5 bases; unmatched bases: 7. The CDR3 loop spans 17 amino acids. CDR1 SGDLS and CDR2 YYNGEE come from the germline V gene.

The rearrangement links TRBV5-8 to TRBJ2-7; D unresolved. This CDR3 comprises 17 residues. The V gene's germline CDR1 is SGHTS and CDR2 YDEGEE. Trimming stripped 2 bases from V and 2 bases from J, with 20 bases between. Here the CDR3 reads CASSFPGRPYNTYEQYF. Written as DNA, the CDR3 is TGTGCCAGCAGCTTCCCCGGACGGCCCTACAATACCTACGAGCAGTACTTC.

J is TRBJ1-2 and V is TRBV2, with D possibly TRBD1 on 5 matching bases. CDR1 is SNHLY and CDR2 is FYNNEI in the germline V gene. V lost 3 bases, J lost 3 bases, and 14 bases lay in between. The CDR3 runs to 15 residues. CDR3 in amino acids: CASSEGKGLDYGYTF. For the CDR3, the DNA is TGTGCCAGCAGTGAGGGCAAGGGGCTGGACTATGGCTACACCTTC.

The chain combines TRBV19 with TRBJ2-3; the D is unclear. The CDR3 loop spans 14 amino acids. Germline assignment: CDR1 LNHDA and CDR2 SQIVND (reference sequence). The V end was cut by 2 bases, the J end by 3 bases, with 9 bases between. The CDR3 DNA reads TGTGCCAGTAGTATATTAGGACGTACAGATACGCAGTATTTT. It codes for CASSILGRTDTQYF.

The gene calls are TRBV28 and TRBJ2-7; D possibly corresponds to TRBD1 (6 bases). Germline CDR1 and CDR2: MDHEN and SYDVKM. CDR3 size: 16 residues. V was trimmed by 5 bases and J by 2 bases, leaving 19 bases between them. CDR3 in amino acids: CASSPSGDLFPYEQYF. CDR3 bases: TGTGCCAGCAGTCCTTCAGGGGATTTGTTTCCCTACGAGCAGTACTTC.

V gene TRBV28 combines with J gene TRBJ2-7, with D perhaps matching TRBD2 (6 bases). Germline V gene lookup returns CDR1 MDHEN and CDR2 SYDVKM. Trimming shortened V by 4 bases and J by 5 bases, and 15 bases separated the two germline ends. CDR3 size: 14 residues. CDR3 loop: CASSWGVGGHEQYF. CDR3 sequence (DNA): TGTGCCAGCAGTTGGGGAGTCGGGGGACACGAGCAGTACTTC.